This entry lists 22 T cell receptor beta chains sequenced from one sample in a study of blood T cells in healthy people across ages. A sample-barcoded 5' primer and a J-beta primer mix were used in a second PCR of roughly 6 to 12 cycles. One entry per CDR3 protein, called by TCRdb with MiXCR from the 5' RACE reads. The data contain some 700,000 distinct CDR3 sequences, approximately 21% of them singletons. Source material: blood. The receptors originated from a man between 65 and 80 years old in good health.

The chain joins TRBV24-1 to TRBJ1-5, with unresolved D. The V end lost 10 bases, the J end lost 1 base, and 7 bases lay between the germline ends. Germline lookup yields CDR1 KGHDR and CDR2 SFDVKD. This CDR3 has 12 residues. The CDR3 protein is CATGESNQPQHF. The CDR3 DNA reads TGTGCCACAGGCGAGAGCAATCAGCCCCAGCATTTT.

Regarding this clonotype: Compared with germline, one end of the junction differs, possibly owing to a read error. This chain joins TRBV2 and TRBJ1-2; no firm D call. Germline CDR1 reads SNHLY; CDR2 reads FYNNEI. The CDR3 runs 12 residues. The CDR3 loop is CAGSDFDHGYTF. The DNA of the CDR3 is TGTGCCGGCAGTGATTTTGACCATGGCTACACCTTC.

The rearrangement uses TRBV30 and TRBJ2-1; no clear D. The assigned J gene may be wrong: the sequence end matches TRBJ2-5 better. Germline V lookup: CDR1 GTSNPN, CDR2 SVGIG (reference sequence). The CDR3 loop spans 12 amino acids. The CDR3 loop reads CAWSSLLETQYF. DNA for the CDR3: TGTGCCTGGAGTAGTCTATTGGAGACCCAGTACTTC.

This clonotype has only a few counts. This CDR3 is missing its conserved last phenylalanine or tryptophan, likely due to a read error. This chain uses TRBV13 with TRBJ1-4, with D possibly TRBD1 on 6 matching bases. Germline V gene lookup returns CDR1 PRHDT and CDR2 FYEKMQ (reference sequence). V dropped 5 bases and J dropped 4 bases, with 17 bases sitting between them. The CDR3 consists of 16 residues. CDR3 nucleotide sequence: TGTGCCAGCAGCAGATATGGGGGGGGCAATAATGAAAAACTGTTTTCT. It specifies CASSRYGGGNNEKLFS.

This clonotype was counted only a few times. This chain connects TRBV12-3 or TRBV12-4 to TRBJ1-1; no firm D call. This CDR3 comprises 15 residues. The V end was cut by 1 base, the J end by 5 bases, with 14 bases between. The CDR3 sequence: CASSLGPLRGTEAFF. The CDR3 DNA follows: TGTGCCAGCAGTTTAGGCCCCCTAAGAGGGACTGAAGCTTTCTTT.

This clonotype was observed a handful of times. The genes are TRBV20-1 and TRBJ2-5; 8 bases agree with TRBD1. CDR1 is DFQATT, CDR2 SNEGSKA, per germline (reference sequence). V trimming: 5 bases; J trimming: 5 bases; junction bases outside the gene matches: 16. CDR3 length equals 16 residues. Here the CDR3 reads CSALNRDRLKWETQYF. The CDR3 nucleotides are TGCAGTGCTTTGAACCGGGACAGGCTAAAATGGGAGACCCAGTACTTC.

V and J are TRBV28 and TRBJ1-6, with D hard to call. The CDR3 covers 11 residues. The ends were cut back, 9 bases at V and 7 bases at J, with 7 bases in the middle. The V gene's germline CDR1 is MDHEN and CDR2 SYDVKM. CDR3 nucleotides: TGTGCCAGTTCATGGAATTCACCCCTCCACTTT. The encoded protein is CASSWNSPLHF. Combining the CDR3 with reference TRBV28 and TRBJ1-6 gives the whole variable domain DVKVTQSSRYLVKRTGEKVFLECVQDMDHENMFWYRQDPGLGLRLIYFSYDVKMKEKGDIPEGYSVSREKKERFSLILESASTNQTSMYLCASSWNSPLHFGNGTRLTVT.

This clonotype was recorded many times. V gene TRBV5-4 combines with J gene TRBJ2-5; 7 bases agree with TRBD1. V shed 4 bases and J 2 bases; nucleotides not matched to a gene: 8. Germline loops: CDR1 SGHNT, CDR2 YYREEE (reference sequence). The CDR3 contains 15 residues. In DNA, the CDR3 is TGTGCCAGCAGCCTTCCGAGGGACAGTCAAGAGACCCAGTACTTC. It specifies CASSLPRDSQETQYF. The full variable domain, completed using reference TRBV5-4 and TRBJ2-5, is ETGVTQSPTHLIKTRGQQVTLRCSSQSGHNTVSWYQQALGQGPQFIFQYYREEENGRGNFPPRFSGLQFPNYSSELNVNALELDDSALYLCASSLPRDSQETQYFGPGTRLLVL.

This chain connects TRBV30 to TRBJ1-1, with D tentatively TRBD1 (5 bases). Germline V CDR1 and CDR2: GTSNPN, SVGIG (reference sequence). Deletions cut 1 base from V and 2 bases from J, with 11 bases between. This CDR3 comprises 14 residues. The CDR3 nucleotides read TGTGCCTGGAGTGCAGCTGGGGGAAACACTGAAGCTTTCTTT. It translates to CAWSAAGGNTEAFF.

V usage is TRBV15 and J usage is TRBJ2-5; 11 nucleotides agree with TRBD1. Judging by the DNA end, TRBJ2-7 fits better; the J call may be wrong. The CDR3 has 17 residues. Per germline, CDR1 LNHNV and CDR2 YYDKDF (reference sequence). CDR3 in DNA: TGTGCCACCAGCAGATCGTGGACAGGGGGCAGCTCCTACGAGCAGTACGTC. Translating it yields CATSRSWTGGSSYEQYV.

The V and J genes are TRBV12-3 or TRBV12-4 and TRBJ2-5, with D uncertain. This CDR3 has 12 residues. Trimming pared 6 bases from V and 5 bases from J, leaving 10 bases between. The chain's CDR3 is CASRSTEETQYF. CDR3 coding DNA: TGTGCCAGCAGGTCCACGGAGGAGACCCAGTACTTC.

This clonotype appeared a few times. The chain combines TRBV3-1 with TRBJ2-7, with TRBD1 identical over 7 bases. The germline CDR1 and CDR2 sequences are LGHDT and YNNKEL (reference sequence). The CDR3 sequence is 15 residues long. Trimming removed 2 bases from V and 4 bases from J; junction bases left unmatched: 8. The CDR3 is CASSQLSTGNYEQYF. The CDR3 nucleotides are TGTGCCAGCAGCCAACTTTCGACAGGGAATTACGAGCAGTACTTC.

This clonotype was detected a few times. V is TRBV6-5 and J is TRBJ1-4; D unresolved. Germline values: CDR1 MNHEY, CDR2 SVGAGI. Trimming stripped 6 bases from V and 3 bases from J, with 8 bases between. The length of the CDR3 is 13 residues. This CDR3 is CASSTTANEKLFF. The CDR3 nucleotides read TGTGCCAGCAGCACCACGGCTAATGAAAAACTGTTTTTT.

The gene calls are TRBV11-2 and TRBJ2-5, with D unclear. V was trimmed by 0 bases and J by 7 bases, leaving 9 bases between them. Germline CDR1 and CDR2: SGHAT and FQNNGV. The CDR3 has 13 amino acids. CDR3 DNA: TGTGCCAGCAGCTTAGAAGGCTCGGGGACCCAGTACTTC. Amino acid sequence: CASSLEGSGTQYF. The variable domain in full, completed from reference TRBV11-2 and TRBJ2-5, reads EAGVAQSPRYKIIEKRQSVAFWCNPISGHATLYWYQQILGQGPKLLIQFQNNGVVDDSQLPKDRFSAERLKGVDSTLKIQPAKLEDSAVYLCASSLEGSGTQYFGPGTRLLVL.

CDR3 DNA: TGTGCCATCAGTGCTGGACAGGACTATGGCTACACCTTC. Protein sequence: CAISAGQDYGYTF. This chain uses TRBV10-3 with TRBJ1-2, with TRBD1 matching 7 bases. CDR1 ENHRY and CDR2 SYGVKD come from the germline V gene. V trimming: 4 bases; J trimming: 3 bases; junction bases outside the gene matches: 2. The CDR3 covers 13 residues.

This sequence joins TRBV6-6 and TRBJ1-2; D perhaps matches TRBD1 (5 bases). The V end was cut by 6 bases, the J end by 4 bases, with 12 bases between. The CDR3 is made up of 13 amino acids. CDR1 MNHNY and CDR2 SVGAGI come from the germline V gene (reference sequence). The CDR3 is CASSREQGYGYTF. CDR3 coding DNA: TGTGCCAGCAGCAGGGAGCAGGGCTATGGCTACACCTTC.

V usage is TRBV5-6 and J usage is TRBJ2-7; D is unclear. The CDR3 extends over 13 amino acids. Germline lookup yields CDR1 SGHDT and CDR2 YYEEEE. Trimming cost V 2 bases and J 5 bases, with 11 bases left between them. As DNA, the CDR3 is TGTGCCAGCAGCTTACCCCCCGTACACGAGCAGTACTTC. Its protein product is CASSLPPVHEQYF.

This rearrangement joins TRBV29-1 to TRBJ2-7; TRBD1 matches 8 bases. Trimming cost V 5 bases and J 1 base; bases outside gene matches: 7. The germline gives CDR1 SQVTM, CDR2 ANQGSEA. The CDR3 runs 14 residues. CDR3 DNA sequence: TGCAGCGTTCTCCCCGGGACAGGTTCCTACGAGCAGTACTTC. Translating it yields CSVLPGTGSYEQYF.

V and J are TRBV20-1 and TRBJ2-1; the D is unclear. The J call may be in error: the DNA end matches TRBJ2-7 better. The CDR3 sequence is 14 residues long. Germline V gene lookup returns CDR1 DFQATT and CDR2 SNEGSKA (reference sequence). Here the CDR3 DNA reads TGCAGTGCTAGAGACGAGACTGCCTCCTACGAGCAGTACTTC. This translates into CSARDETASYEQYF.

V is TRBV11-2 and J is TRBJ2-1; 7 bases fit TRBD1. The junction had 5 bases not matched to a gene; V was cut back by 5 bases and J by 10 bases. The CDR3 runs to 12 residues. Germline V gives CDR1 SGHAT, CDR2 FQNNGV. The CDR3 protein is CASSGQAYEQFF. As DNA, the CDR3 is TGTGCCAGCAGCGGACAGGCTTACGAGCAGTTCTTC.

The chain employs TRBV4-2 and TRBJ1-1; D call uncertain. This CDR3 is 15 amino acids long. Germline loops: CDR1 LGHNA, CDR2 YNFKEQ. Trimming pared 1 base from V and 1 base from J, leaving 10 bases between. CDR3 amino acids: CASSQGRRGNTEAFF. As DNA, the CDR3 is TGTGCCAGCAGCCAAGGTCGGAGAGGGAACACTGAAGCTTTCTTT.

The genes are TRBV12-3 or TRBV12-4 and TRBJ2-3; D might be TRBD1 (6 bases). With 3 bases removed from V and 7 bases from J, the gap between germline ends came to 11 bases. The CDR3 contains 13 residues. The CDR3 DNA reads as TGTGCCAGCAGTTTCCAAACAGGGAATACGCAGTATTTT. It encodes CASSFQTGNTQYF.